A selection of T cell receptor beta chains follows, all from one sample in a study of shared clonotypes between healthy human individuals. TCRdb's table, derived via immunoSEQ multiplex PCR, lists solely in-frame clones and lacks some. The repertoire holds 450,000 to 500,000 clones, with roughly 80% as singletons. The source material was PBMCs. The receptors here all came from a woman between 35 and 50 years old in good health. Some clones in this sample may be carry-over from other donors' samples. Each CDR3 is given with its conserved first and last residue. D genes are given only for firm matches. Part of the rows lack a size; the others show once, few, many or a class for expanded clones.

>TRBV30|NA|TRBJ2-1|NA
CAWSVQIAVSWQFF
TGTGCCTGGAGTGTACAGATCGCGGTGTCATGGCAGTTCTTC
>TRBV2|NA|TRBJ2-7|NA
CASSDLLSYEQYF
TGTGCCAGCAGTGATTTGTTATCCTACGAGCAGTACTTC
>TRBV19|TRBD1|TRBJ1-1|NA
CASHRTGKRGYTEAFF
TGTGCCAGCCACAGGACAGGGAAAAGGGGGTACACTGAAGCTTTCTTT
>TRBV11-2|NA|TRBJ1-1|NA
CASSLGGRVAFF
TGTGCCAGCAGCCTAGGAGGAAGGGTAGCTTTCTTT
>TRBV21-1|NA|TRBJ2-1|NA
CASSKVQLAPDEQFF
TGTGCCAGCAGCAAAGTTCAACTAGCGCCGGATGAGCAGTTCTTC
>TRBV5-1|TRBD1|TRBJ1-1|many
CASSTGQGGSTEAFF
TGCGCCAGCAGCACGGGACAGGGAGGGAGCACTGAAGCTTTCTTT
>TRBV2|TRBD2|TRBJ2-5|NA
CASIATGLAGGFQYF
TGTGCCAGCATTGCAACCGGACTAGCGGGAGGGTTCCAGTACTTC
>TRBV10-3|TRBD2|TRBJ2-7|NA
CAIARAGDTYEQYF
TGTGCCATCGCCCGAGCGGGGGATACCTACGAGCAGTACTTC
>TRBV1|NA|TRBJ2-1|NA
CTSSHGPGGTSGGRGSYNEQFF
TGCACCAGCAGCCATGGACCCGGGGGGACTAGCGGCGGTCGAGGGTCCTACAATGAGCAGTTCTTC
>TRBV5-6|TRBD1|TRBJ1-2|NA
CASSHGQGISGYTF
TGTGCCAGCAGCCACGGACAGGGTATTAGCGGCTACACCTTC
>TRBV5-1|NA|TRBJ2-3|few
CASSLESGSTDTQYF
TGCGCCAGCAGCTTGGAGTCCGGGAGCACAGATACGCAGTATTTT
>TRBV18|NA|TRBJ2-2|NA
CASSPRDKEGSGELFF
TGTGCCAGCTCACCCCGGGACAAGGAGGGGTCCGGGGAGCTGTTTTTT
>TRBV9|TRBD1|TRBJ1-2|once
CASSSRQGPNYGYTF
TGTGCCAGCAGCTCCAGACAGGGCCCTAACTATGGCTACACCTTC
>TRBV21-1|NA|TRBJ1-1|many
CASSKEVEGSTEAFF
TGTGCCAGCAGCAAAGAGGTAGAAGGGAGCACTGAAGCTTTCTTT
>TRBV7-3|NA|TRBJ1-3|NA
CASSSQPMSSGNTIYF
TGTGCCAGCAGCTCGCAGCCCATGAGCTCTGGAAACACCATATATTTT
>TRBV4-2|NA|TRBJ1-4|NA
CASSQDPGGLNEKLFF
TGTGCCAGCAGCCAAGATCCCGGGGGGCTCAATGAAAAACTGTTTTTT
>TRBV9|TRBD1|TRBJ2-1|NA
CASSSPGTGRLFF
TGTGCCAGCAGCTCCCCAGGGACAGGGCGGCTGTTCTTC
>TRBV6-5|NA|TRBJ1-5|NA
CASSHGSYSNQPQHF
TGTGCCAGCAGTCACGGGTCTTATAGCAATCAGCCCCAGCATTTT
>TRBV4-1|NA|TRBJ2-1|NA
CASSQATGTKYNEQFF
TGCGCCAGCAGCCAGGCTACAGGGACTAAATACAATGAGCAGTTCTTC
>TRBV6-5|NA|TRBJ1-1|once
CASSSKWGSPEAFF
TGTGCCAGCAGCTCCAAGTGGGGGTCGCCTGAAGCTTTCTTT
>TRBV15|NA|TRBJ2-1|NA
CATSRDPTSPSYNEQFF
TGTGCCACCAGCAGAGACCCCACTAGCCCCTCCTACAATGAGCAGTTCTTC
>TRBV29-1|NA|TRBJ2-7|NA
CSVIVGITYEQYF
TGCAGCGTTATCGTCGGAATTACCTACGAGCAGTACTTC
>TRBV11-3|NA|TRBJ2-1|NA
CASSTLGESYNEQFF
TGTGCCAGCTCCACGTTGGGGGAGTCCTACAATGAGCAGTTCTTC
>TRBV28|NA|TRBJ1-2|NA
CASSLSRRGHGYTF
TGTGCCAGCAGTTTATCCCGAAGAGGGCATGGCTACACCTTC
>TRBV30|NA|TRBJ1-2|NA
CAWSPKGVGANGYTF
TGTGCCTGGAGTCCGAAGGGAGTTGGGGCGAATGGCTACACCTTC
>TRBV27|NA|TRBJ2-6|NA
CASSSRAGANVLTF
TGTGCCAGCAGTAGCCGTGCTGGGGCCAACGTCCTGACTTTC
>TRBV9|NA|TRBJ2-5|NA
CASSLRTGRETQYF
TGTGCCAGCAGCCTCAGGACGGGAAGGGAGACCCAGTACTTC
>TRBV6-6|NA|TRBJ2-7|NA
CASGREYEQYF
TGTGCCAGTGGAAGGGAGTACGAGCAGTACTTC
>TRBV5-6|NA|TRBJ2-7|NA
CASSLAGPLSYEQYF
TGTGCCAGCAGCTTGGCCGGACCCCTCTCCTACGAGCAGTACTTC
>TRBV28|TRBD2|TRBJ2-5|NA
CASSRLADETQYF
TGTGCCAGCAGTCGACTAGCTGATGAGACCCAGTACTTC
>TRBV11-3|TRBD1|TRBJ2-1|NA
CASSLGFGQGTYNEQFF
TGTGCCAGCAGCTTAGGTTTCGGACAGGGGACCTACAATGAGCAGTTCTTC
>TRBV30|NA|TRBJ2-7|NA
CAWSVTASRVF
TGTGCCTGGAGTGTAACGGCTAGTCGGGTGTTC
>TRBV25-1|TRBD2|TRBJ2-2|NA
CASRGSLAGNGGELFF
TGTGCCAGCAGGGGGAGTCTAGCGGGGAATGGCGGGGAGCTGTTTTTT
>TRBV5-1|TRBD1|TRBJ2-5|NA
CASSLTTAGQGWLETQYF
TGCGCCAGCAGCTTGACCACCGCGGGACAGGGTTGGTTGGAGACCCAGTACTTC
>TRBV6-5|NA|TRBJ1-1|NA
CASSYSRVGGDTEAFF
TGTGCCAGCAGTTACTCGAGAGTGGGAGGAGACACTGAAGCTTTCTTT
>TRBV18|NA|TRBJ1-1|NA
CASSPLVANTEAFF
TGTGCCAGCTCACCGCTTGTTGCGAACACTGAAGCTTTCTTT
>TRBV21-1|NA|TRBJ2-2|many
CASSKPGGEGRANTGELFF
TGTGCCAGCAGCAAACCTGGCGGGGAGGGCCGCGCGAACACCGGGGAGCTGTTTTTT
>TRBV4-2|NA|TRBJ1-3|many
CASSTLGTANSGNTIYF
TGTGCCAGCAGTACCCTAGGGACGGCCAACTCTGGAAACACCATATATTTT
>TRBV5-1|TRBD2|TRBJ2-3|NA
CASSLAGGGGTDTQYF
TGCGCCAGCAGCTTGGCGGGGGGAGGTGGCACAGATACGCAGTATTTT
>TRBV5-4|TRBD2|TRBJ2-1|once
CASSPGLAGYNEQFF
TGTGCCAGCAGCCCGGGACTAGCGGGTTACAATGAGCAGTTCTTC
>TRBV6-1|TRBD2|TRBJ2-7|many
CASSEASGSAGEQYF
TGTGCCAGCAGTGAGGCTAGCGGGAGTGCAGGCGAGCAGTACTTC
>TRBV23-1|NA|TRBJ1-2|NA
CASILWLAGGYTF
TGCGCCAGCATCCTATGGCTTGCCGGAGGCTACACCTTC